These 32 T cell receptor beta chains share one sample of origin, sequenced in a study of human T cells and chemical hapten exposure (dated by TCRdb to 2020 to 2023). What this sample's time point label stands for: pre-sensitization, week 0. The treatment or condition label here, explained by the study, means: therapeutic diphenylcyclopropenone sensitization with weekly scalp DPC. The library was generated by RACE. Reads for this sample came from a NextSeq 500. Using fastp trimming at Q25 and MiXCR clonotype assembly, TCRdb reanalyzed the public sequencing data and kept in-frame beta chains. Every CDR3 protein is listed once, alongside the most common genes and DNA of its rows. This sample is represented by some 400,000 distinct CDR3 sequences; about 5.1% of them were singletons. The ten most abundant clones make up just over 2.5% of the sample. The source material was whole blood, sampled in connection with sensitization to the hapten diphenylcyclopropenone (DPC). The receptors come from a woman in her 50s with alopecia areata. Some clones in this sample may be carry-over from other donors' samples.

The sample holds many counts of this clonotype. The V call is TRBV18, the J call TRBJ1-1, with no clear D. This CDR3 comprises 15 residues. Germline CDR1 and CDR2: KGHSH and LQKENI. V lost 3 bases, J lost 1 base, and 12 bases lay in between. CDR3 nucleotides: TGTGCCAGCTCACCGTTCGGTAATCGGAACACTGAAGCTTTCTTT. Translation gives CASSPFGNRNTEAFF.

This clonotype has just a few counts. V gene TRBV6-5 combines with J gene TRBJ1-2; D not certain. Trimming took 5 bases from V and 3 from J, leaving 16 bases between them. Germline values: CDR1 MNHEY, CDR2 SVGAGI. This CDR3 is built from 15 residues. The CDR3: CASSPTSTAYYGYTF. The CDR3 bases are TGTGCCAGCAGTCCGACCTCTACGGCTTACTATGGCTACACCTTC.

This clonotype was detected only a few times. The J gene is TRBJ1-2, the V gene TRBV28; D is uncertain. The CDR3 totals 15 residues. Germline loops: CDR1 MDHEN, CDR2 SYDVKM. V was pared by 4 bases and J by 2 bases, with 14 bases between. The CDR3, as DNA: TGTGCCAGCAGTTCTTCCCCCGCAGTCAACTATGGCTACACCTTC. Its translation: CASSSSPAVNYGYTF.

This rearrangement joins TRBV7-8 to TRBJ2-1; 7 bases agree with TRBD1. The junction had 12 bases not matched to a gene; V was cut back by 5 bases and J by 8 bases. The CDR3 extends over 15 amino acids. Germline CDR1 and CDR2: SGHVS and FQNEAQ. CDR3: CASSPRDRAWHEQFF. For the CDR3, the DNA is TGTGCCAGCAGCCCCCGGGACAGAGCTTGGCATGAGCAGTTCTTC.

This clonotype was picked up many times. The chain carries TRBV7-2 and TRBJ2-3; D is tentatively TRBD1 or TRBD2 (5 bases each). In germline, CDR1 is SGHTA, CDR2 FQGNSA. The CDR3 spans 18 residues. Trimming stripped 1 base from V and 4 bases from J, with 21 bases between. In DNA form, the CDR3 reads TGTGCCAGCAGCTTAGTCCCCGGTCTGGGGGAGTGGGCAGATACGCAGTATTTT. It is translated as CASSLVPGLGEWADTQYF.

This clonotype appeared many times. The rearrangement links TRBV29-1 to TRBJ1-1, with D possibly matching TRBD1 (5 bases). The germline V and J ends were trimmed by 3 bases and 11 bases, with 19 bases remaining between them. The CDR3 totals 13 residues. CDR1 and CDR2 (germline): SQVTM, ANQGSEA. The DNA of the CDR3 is TGCAGCGTTGAGGGCAGGGCCCATTCCTCGGCTTTCTTT. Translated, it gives CSVEGRAHSSAFF.

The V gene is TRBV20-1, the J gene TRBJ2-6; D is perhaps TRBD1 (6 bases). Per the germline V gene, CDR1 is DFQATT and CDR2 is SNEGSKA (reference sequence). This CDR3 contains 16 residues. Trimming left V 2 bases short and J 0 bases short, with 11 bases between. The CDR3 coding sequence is TGCAGTGCTAGAAGACAGGCCAGCTCTGGGGCCAACGTCCTGACTTTC. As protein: CSARRQASSGANVLTF.

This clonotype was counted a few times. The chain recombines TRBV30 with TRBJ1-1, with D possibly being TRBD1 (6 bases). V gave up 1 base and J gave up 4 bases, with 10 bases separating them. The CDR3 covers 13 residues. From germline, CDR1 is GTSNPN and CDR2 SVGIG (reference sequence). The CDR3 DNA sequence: TGTGCCTGGAGTGATCAAGGGGGCACTGAAGCTTTCTTT. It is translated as CAWSDQGGTEAFF.

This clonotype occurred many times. The DNA for the CDR3 is TGCGCCAGCAGCCCTGACATCACTAACTATGGCTACACCTTC. This gives the protein CASSPDITNYGYTF. The V call is TRBV4-1, the J call TRBJ1-2; no clear D gene. The V gene lost 4 bases and the J gene lost 0 bases, with 9 bases spanning the gap. Germline V gene lookup returns CDR1 MGHRA and CDR2 YSYEKL. This CDR3 contains 14 residues.

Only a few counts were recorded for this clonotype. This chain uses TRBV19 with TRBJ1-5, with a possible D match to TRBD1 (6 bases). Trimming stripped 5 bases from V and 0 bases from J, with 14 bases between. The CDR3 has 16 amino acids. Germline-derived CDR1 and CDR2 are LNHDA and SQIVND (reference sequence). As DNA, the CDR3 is TGTGCCAGTAGTGTGTACAGGGAAAATAGCAATCAGCCCCAGCATTTT. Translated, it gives CASSVYRENSNQPQHF.

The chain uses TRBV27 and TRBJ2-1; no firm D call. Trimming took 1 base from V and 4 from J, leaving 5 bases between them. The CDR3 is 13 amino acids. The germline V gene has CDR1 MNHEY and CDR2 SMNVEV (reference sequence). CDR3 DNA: TGTGCCAGCAGTTTATTCCAATACAATGAGCAGTTCTTC. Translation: CASSLFQYNEQFF.

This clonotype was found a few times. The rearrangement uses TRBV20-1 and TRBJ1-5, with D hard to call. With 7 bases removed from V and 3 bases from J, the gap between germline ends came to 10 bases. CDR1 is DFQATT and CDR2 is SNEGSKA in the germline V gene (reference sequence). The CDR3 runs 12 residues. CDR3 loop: CSGGNNNQPQHF. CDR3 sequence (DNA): TGCAGTGGAGGGAATAACAATCAGCCCCAGCATTTT.

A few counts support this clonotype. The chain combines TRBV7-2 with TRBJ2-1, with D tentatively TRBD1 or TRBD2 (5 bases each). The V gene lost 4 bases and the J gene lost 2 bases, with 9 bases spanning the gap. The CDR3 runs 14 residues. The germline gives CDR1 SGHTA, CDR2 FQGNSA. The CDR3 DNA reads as TGTGCCAGCAGCTACACGGGGCCCTACAATGAGCAGTTCTTC. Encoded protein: CASSYTGPYNEQFF.

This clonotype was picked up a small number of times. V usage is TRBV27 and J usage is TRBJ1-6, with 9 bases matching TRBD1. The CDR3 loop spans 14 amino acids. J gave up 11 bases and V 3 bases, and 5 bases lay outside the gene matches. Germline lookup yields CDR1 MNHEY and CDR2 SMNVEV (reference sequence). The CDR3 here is CASSFGDRVAPLHF. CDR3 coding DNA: TGTGCCAGCAGTTTCGGGGACAGGGTGGCACCCCTCCACTTT.

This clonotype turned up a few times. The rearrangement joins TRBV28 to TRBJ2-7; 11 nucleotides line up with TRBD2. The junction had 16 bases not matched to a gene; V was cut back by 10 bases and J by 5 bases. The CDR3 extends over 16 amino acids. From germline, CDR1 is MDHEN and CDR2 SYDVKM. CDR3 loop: CATLSGRAFSRHEQYF. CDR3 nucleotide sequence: TGTGCCACCCTTAGCGGGAGGGCCTTCTCGAGACACGAGCAGTACTTC.

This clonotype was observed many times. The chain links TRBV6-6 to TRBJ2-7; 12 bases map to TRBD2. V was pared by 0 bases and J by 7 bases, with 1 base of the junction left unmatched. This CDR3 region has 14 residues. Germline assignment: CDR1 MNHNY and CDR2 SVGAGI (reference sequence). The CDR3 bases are TGTGCCAGCAGTTACTCCGGACTAGCGGGGGAGCAGTACTTC. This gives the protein CASSYSGLAGEQYF.

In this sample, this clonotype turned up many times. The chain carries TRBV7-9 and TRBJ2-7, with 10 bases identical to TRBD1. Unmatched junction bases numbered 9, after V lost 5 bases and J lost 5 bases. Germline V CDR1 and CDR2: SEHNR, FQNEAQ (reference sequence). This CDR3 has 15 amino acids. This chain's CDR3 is CASSTTGGSRNEQYF. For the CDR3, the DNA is TGTGCCAGCAGCACGACAGGGGGCTCGAGGAACGAGCAGTACTTC.

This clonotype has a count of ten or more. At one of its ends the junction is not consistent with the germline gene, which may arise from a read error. The CDR3 sequence: CASSQDGTGLYGYTF. CDR3 nucleotide sequence: TGTGCCAGCAGTCAAGATGGTACAGGATTGTATGGCTACACCTTC. This chain uses TRBV4-2 with TRBJ1-2; D possibly corresponds to TRBD1 (5 bases). The CDR3 covers 15 residues. Germline CDR1 and CDR2: LGHNA and YNFKEQ.

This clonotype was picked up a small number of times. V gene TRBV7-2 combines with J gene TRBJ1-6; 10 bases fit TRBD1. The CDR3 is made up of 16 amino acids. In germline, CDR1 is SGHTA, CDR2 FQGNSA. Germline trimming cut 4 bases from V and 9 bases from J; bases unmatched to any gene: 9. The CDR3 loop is CASSSTGGSLSSPLHF. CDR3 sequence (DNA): TGTGCCAGCAGCTCGACAGGGGGCTCCCTATCTTCACCCCTCCACTTT. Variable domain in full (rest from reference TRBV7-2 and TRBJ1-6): GAGVSQSPSNKVTEKGKDVELRCDPISGHTALYWYRQSLGQGLEFLIYFQGNSAPDKSGLPSDRFSAERTGGSVSTLTIQRTQQEDSAVYLCASSSTGGSLSSPLHFGNGTRLTVT.

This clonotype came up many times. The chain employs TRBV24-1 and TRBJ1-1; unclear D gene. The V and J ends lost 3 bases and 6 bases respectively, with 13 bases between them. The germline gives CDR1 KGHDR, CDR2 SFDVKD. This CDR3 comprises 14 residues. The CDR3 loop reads CATSDNGRAAEAFF. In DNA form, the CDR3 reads TGTGCCACCAGTGATAATGGACGCGCCGCTGAAGCTTTCTTT.

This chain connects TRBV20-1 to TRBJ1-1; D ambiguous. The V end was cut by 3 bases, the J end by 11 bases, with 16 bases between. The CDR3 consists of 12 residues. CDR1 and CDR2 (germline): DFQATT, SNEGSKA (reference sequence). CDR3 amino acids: CSASLPGRKAFF. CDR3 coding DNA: TGCAGTGCTAGCCTTCCAGGACGGAAGGCTTTCTTT.

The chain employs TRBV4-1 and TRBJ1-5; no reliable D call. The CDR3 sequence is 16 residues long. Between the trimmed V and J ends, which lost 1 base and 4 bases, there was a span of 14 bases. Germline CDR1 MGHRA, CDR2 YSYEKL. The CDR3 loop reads CASSQGTASGNQPQHF. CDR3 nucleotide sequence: TGCGCCAGCAGCCAAGGTACAGCAAGCGGAAATCAGCCCCAGCATTTT.

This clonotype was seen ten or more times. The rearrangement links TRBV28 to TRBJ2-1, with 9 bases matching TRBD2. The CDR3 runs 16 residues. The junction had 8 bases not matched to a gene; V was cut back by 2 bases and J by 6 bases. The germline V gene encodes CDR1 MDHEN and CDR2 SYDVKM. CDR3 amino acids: CASSLAGGPLGNEQFF. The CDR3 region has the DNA TGTGCCAGCAGTTTAGCGGGAGGGCCTCTGGGCAATGAGCAGTTCTTC. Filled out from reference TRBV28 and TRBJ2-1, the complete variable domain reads DVKVTQSSRYLVKRTGEKVFLECVQDMDHENMFWYRQDPGLGLRLIYFSYDVKMKEKGDIPEGYSVSREKKERFSLILESASTNQTSMYLCASSLAGGPLGNEQFFGPGTRLTVL.

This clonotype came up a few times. CDR3 loop: CATSRDRAGGEQFF. In DNA, the CDR3 is TGTGCCACCAGCAGAGATAGAGCGGGAGGAGAGCAGTTCTTC. The rearrangement uses TRBV15 and TRBJ2-1; 9 bases match TRBD2. Per the germline V gene, CDR1 is LNHNV and CDR2 is YYDKDF (reference sequence). This CDR3 is built from 14 residues. Losses at the gene ends were 0 bases for V and 10 bases for J; bases not matched to a gene: 4.

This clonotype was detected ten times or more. The DNA for the CDR3 is TGCGCCAGCAGCCCATCGACCGGTCGTGTTGATACGCAGTATTTT. Translation: CASSPSTGRVDTQYF. V is TRBV5-1 and J is TRBJ2-3; D is unresolved. Trimming cost V 4 bases and J 6 bases, with 18 bases left between them. CDR3 length: 15 amino acids. The germline gives CDR1 SGHRS, CDR2 YFSETQ.

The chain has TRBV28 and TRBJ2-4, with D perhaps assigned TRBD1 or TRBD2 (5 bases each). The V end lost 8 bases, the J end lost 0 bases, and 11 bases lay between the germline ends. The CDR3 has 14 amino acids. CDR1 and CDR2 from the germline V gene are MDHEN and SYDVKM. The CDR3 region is CASLGPSAKNIQYF. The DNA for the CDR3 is TGTGCCAGCCTGGGACCCTCAGCCAAAAACATTCAGTACTTC.

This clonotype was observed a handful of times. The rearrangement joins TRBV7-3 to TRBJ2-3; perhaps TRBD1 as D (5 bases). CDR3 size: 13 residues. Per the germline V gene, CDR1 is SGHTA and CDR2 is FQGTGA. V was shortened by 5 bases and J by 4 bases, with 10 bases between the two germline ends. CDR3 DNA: TGTGCCAGCAGCCGGGCAGGGTCAGATACGCAGTATTTT. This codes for CASSRAGSDTQYF. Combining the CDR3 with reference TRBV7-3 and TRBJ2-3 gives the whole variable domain GAGVSQTPSNKVTEKGKYVELRCDPISGHTALYWYRQSLGQGPEFLIYFQGTGAADDSGLPNDRFFAVRPEGSVSTLKIQRTERGDSAVYLCASSRAGSDTQYFGPGTRLTVL.

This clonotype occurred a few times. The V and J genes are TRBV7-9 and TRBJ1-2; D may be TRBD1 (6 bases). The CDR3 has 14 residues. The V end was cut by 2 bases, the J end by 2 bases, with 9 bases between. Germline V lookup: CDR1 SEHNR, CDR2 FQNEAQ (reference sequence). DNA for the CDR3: TGTGCCAGCAGCTTACGGGACACCAACTATGGCTACACCTTC. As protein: CASSLRDTNYGYTF. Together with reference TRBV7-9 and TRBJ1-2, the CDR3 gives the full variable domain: DTGVSQNPRHKITKRGQNVTFRCDPISEHNRLYWYRQTLGQGPEFLTYFQNEAQLEKSRLLSDRFSAERPKGSFSTLEIQRTEQGDSAMYLCASSLRDTNYGYTFGSGTRLTVV.

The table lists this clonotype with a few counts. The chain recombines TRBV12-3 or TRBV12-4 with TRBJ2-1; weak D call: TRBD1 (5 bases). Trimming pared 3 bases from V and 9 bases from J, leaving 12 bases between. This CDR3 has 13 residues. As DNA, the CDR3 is TGTGCCAGCAGTTTGAGCCGCCAGGGTGAGCAGTTCTTC. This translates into CASSLSRQGEQFF.

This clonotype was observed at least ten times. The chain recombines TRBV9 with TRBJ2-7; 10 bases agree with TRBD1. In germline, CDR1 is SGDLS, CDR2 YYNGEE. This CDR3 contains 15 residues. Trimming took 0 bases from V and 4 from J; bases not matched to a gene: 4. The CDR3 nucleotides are TGTGCCAGCAGCGTAGGGTGGACAGGGGGGTACGAGCAGTACTTC. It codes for CASSVGWTGGYEQYF.

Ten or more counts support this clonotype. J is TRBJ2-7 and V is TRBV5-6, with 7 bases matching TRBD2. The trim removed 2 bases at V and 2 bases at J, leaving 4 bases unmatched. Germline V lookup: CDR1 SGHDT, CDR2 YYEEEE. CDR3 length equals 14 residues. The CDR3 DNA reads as TGTGCCAGCAGCTTTGGGACTAACCCCTACGAGCAGTACTTC. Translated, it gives CASSFGTNPYEQYF.

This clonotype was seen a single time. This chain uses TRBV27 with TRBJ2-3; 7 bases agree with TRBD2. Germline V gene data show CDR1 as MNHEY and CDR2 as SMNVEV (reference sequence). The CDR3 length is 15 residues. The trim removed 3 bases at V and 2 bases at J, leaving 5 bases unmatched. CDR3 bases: TGTGCCAGCAGTTTTGCGGGAGAAATCACAGATACGCAGTATTTT. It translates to CASSFAGEITDTQYF.